The clone carrying this T cell receptor (beta chain) was observed a handful of times. Its antigen is unidentified. The sample is drawn from a study of T cell repertoires in cytomegalovirus infection. Background on the study: Public TCR beta signatures indicated both CMV infection and matching HLA type.

The study's findings and limits: Frequencies of public TCR beta families were cumulated, and this identified carriers of CMV plus the relevant HLA. What dominated the ex vivo response were HLA-C-restricted CMV-specific TCR beta clonotypes.

This CDR3 comprises 13 residues. Trimming left V 3 bases short and J 4 bases short, with 12 bases between. The germline V gene has CDR1 SQVTM and CDR2 ANQGSEA. Each CDR3 protein gets one entry after TCRdb re-called the reads with MiXCR. The repertoire has about 530,000 distinct CDR3 sequences, around 27% of them found once; the top ten carry roughly 13%. Sequences were obtained from PBMCs. This chain links TRBV29-1 with TRBJ2-5; D unresolved. The sequence was obtained from a human donor in good health (CMV status not recorded). Some clones in this sample may be carry-over from other donors' samples. CDR3 sequence reads: CSVESGGSETQYF. The CDR3 DNA follows: TGCAGCGTTGAGTCCGGCGGTTCAGAGACCCAGTACTTC.